What follows is one T cell receptor (beta chain) and its context. V dropped 4 bases and J dropped 4 bases, with 17 bases sitting between them. This CDR3 region has 16 residues. Looked up from germline, CDR1 is LGHNA and CDR2 is YSLEER. The data belong to a study of T cell responses to AZD1222 COVID-19 vaccine. Clones were read by immunoSEQ multiplex PCR, and TCRdb kept only the in-frame ones, dropping some. The table has about 110,000 clones, roughly 87% seen once. The TCR comes from an adult in good health. V is TRBV4-3 and J is TRBJ2-1, with D tentatively TRBD2 (7 bases). Sequences were derived from peripheral blood, sampled on day 0 of MenACWY control vaccination. The CDR3 coding sequence is TGCGCCAGCAGCCCGCTTACCGGGGGGCCTTACAATGAGCAGTTCTTC. This sequence encodes CASSPLTGGPYNEQFF.